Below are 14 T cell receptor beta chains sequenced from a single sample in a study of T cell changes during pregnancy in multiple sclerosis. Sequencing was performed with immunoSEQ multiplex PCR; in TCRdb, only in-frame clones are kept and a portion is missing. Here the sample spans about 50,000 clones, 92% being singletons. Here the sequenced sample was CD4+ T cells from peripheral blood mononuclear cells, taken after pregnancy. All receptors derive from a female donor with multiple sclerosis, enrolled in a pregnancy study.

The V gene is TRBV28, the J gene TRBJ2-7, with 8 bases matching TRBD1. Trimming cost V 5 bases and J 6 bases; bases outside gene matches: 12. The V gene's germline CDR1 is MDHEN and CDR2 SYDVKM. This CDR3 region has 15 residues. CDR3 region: CASSNPGTGMREQYF. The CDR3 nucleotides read TGTGCCAGCAGTAACCCCGGGACAGGAATGCGCGAGCAGTACTTC.

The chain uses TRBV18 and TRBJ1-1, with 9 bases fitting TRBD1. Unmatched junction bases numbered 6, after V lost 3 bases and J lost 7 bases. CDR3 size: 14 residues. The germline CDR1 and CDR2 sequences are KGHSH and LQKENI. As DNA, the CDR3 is TGTGCCAGCTCACCGAGGACAGGGGCCGATGAAGCTTTCTTT. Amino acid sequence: CASSPRTGADEAFF.

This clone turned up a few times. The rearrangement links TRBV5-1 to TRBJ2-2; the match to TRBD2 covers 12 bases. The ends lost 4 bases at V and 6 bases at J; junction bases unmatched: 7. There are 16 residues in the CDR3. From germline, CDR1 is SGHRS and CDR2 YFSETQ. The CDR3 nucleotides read TGCGCCAGCAGCCCCCCTAGCGGGAGGGCCTCCGGGGAGCTGTTTTTT. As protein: CASSPPSGRASGELFF.

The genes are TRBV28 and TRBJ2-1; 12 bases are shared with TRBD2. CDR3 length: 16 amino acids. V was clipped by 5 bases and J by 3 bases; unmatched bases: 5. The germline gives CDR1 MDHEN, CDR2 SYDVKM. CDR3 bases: TGTGCCAGCAGTCCCGGGACTAGCGGGTACTACAATGAGCAGTTCTTC. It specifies CASSPGTSGYYNEQFF.

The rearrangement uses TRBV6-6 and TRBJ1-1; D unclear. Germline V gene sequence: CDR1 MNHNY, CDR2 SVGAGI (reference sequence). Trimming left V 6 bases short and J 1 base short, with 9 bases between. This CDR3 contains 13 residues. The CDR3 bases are TGTGCCAGCAGCGCGGGAACGAACACTGAAGCTTTCTTT. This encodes CASSAGTNTEAFF.

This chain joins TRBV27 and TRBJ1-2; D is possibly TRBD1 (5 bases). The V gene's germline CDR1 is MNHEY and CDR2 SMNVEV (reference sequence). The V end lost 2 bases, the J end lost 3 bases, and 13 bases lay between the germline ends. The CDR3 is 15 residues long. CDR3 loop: CASSLRFWGDYGYTF. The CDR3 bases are TGTGCCAGCAGTTTACGGTTCTGGGGCGACTATGGCTACACCTTC.

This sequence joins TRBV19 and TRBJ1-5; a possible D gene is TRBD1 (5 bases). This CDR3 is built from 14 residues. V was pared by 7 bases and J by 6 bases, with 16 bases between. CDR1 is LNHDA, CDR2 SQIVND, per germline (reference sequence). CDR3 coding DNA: TGTGCCAGTACCCTGGGGCAGGGTCCTCAGCCCCAGCATTTT. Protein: CASTLGQGPQPQHF.

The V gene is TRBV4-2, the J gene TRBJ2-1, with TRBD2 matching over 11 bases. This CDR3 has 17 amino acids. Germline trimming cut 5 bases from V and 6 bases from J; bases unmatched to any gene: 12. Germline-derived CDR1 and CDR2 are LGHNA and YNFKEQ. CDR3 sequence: CASSTRTSGWVSNEQFF. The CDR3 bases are TGTGCCAGCAGCACTCGGACTAGCGGGTGGGTAAGCAATGAGCAGTTCTTC.

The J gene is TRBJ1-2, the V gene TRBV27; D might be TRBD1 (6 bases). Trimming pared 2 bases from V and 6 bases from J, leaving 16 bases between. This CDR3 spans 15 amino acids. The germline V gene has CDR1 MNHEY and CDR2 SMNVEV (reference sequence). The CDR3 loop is CASSLRGGHRDGYTF. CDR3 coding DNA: TGTGCCAGCAGTTTAAGGGGGGGACACAGAGATGGCTACACCTTC.

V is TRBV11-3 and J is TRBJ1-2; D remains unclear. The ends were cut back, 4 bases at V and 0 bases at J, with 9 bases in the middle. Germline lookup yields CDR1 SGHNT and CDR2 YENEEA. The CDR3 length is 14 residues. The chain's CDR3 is CASSSPHSNYGYTF. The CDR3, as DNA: TGTGCCAGCAGCTCCCCCCACTCTAACTATGGCTACACCTTC. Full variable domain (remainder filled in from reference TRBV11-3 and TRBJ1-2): EAGVVQSPRYKIIEKKQPVAFWCNPISGHNTLYWYLQNLGQGPELLIRYENEEAVDDSQLPKDRFSAERLKGVDSTLKIQPAELGDSAVYLCASSSPHSNYGYTFGSGTRLTVV.

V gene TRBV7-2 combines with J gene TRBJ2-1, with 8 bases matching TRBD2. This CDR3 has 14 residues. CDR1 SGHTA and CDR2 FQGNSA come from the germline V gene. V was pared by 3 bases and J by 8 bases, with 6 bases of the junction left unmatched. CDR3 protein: CASSLFGGDDEQFF. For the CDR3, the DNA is TGTGCCAGCAGCTTGTTCGGGGGGGATGATGAGCAGTTCTTC.

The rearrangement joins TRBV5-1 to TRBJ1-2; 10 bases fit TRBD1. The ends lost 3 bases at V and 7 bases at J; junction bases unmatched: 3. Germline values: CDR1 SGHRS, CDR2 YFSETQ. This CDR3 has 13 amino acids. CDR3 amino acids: CASSSGDRGGYTF. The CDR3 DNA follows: TGCGCCAGCAGCTCCGGGGACAGGGGTGGCTACACCTTC.

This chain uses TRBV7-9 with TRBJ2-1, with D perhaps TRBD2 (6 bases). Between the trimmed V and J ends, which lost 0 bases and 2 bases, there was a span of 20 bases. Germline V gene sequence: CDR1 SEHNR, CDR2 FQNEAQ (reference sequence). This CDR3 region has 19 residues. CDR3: CASSLAGIAETKTYNEQFF. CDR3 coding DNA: TGTGCCAGCAGCTTAGCTGGTATAGCGGAAACTAAAACCTACAATGAGCAGTTCTTC.

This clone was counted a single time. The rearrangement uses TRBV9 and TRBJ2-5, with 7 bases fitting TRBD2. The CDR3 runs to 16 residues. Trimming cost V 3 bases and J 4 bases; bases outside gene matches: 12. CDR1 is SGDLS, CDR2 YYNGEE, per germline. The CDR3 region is CASSAPLGGGLETQYF. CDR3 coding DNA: TGTGCCAGCAGCGCCCCCCTTGGGGGAGGGCTAGAGACCCAGTACTTC. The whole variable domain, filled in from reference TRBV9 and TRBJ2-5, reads DSGVTQTPKHLITATGQRVTLRCSPRSGDLSVYWYQQSLDQGLQFLIQYYNGEERAKGNILERFSAQQFPDLHSELNLSSLELGDSALYFCASSAPLGGGLETQYFGPGTRLLVL.